The T cell receptor beta chain under discussion was sequenced for a study of T cells after yellow fever vaccination. Study overall: Fractions of low cell number were prepared using SMART-Seq v4 Ultra Low Input.

For TCR, cDNA came from 5'RACE template switching, which added a universal primer site and UMIs. MiXCR was run by TCRdb on the 5' RACE reads, yielding one entry per CDR3 protein. The top ten hold about 15% of the sample, which has under 550,000 distinct CDR3 sequences, 20% to 25% seen once. This clonotype appeared a few times. Looked up from germline, CDR1 is SEHNR and CDR2 is FQNEAQ (reference sequence). The CDR3 has 17 residues. J lost 4 bases, V lost 3 bases, and 14 bases had no gene match. The chain joins TRBV7-9 to TRBJ1-2; 7 positions match TRBD1. This sample comprised PBMCs, obtained less than 25 days after the first yellow fever vaccination. This clonotype was obtained from a man in his late teens or twenties who received the YFV17D yellow fever vaccine. CDR3 amino acids: CASSFIFLQGMGYGYTF. In DNA form, the CDR3 reads TGTGCCAGCAGCTTCATTTTCCTACAGGGGATGGGCTATGGCTACACCTTC.